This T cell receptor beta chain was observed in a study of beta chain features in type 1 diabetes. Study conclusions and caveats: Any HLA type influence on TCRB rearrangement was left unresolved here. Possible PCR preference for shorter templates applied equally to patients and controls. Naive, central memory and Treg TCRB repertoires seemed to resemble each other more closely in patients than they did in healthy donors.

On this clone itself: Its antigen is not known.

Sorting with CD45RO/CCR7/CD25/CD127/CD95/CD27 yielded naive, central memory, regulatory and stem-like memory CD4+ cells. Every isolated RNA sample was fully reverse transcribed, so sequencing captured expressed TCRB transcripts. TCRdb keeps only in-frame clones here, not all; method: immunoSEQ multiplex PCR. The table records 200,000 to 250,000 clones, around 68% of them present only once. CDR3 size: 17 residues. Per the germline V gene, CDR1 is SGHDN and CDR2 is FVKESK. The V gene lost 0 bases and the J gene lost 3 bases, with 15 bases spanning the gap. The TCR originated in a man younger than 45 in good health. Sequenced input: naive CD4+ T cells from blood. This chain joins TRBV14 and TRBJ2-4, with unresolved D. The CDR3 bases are TGTGCCAGCAGCCAAGATGCGCTTGCAAGGGACAAAAACATTCAGTACTTC. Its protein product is CASSQDALARDKNIQYF.